This record looks at one T cell receptor (beta chain) sequence and its context. Its antigen is unidentified. Using immunoSEQ multiplex PCR, the repertoire was profiled, and TCRdb retains in-frame clones only, with some absent. The profile covers 90,000 to 120,000 clones, with approximately 88% appearing a single time and around 0.76% taken by the ten largest. This sample is part of a study of graft-versus-host responses after intestinal transplantation. Germline V gene lookup returns CDR1 MNHEY and CDR2 SVGAGI. The CDR3 length is 13 residues. V was pared by 4 bases and J by 5 bases, with 11 bases between.

The clonotype comes from a human donor who was the organ donor for an intestinal transplant. The sample was unstimulated CD4+ T cells sorted from spleen or lymph node cells, taken before transplant. This chain joins TRBV6-5 and TRBJ2-5; D might be TRBD1 or TRBD2, each matching 5 bases. CDR3 sequence: CASSWGIGETQYF. The CDR3 DNA reads TGTGCCAGCAGTTGGGGGATTGGGGAGACCCAGTACTTC.